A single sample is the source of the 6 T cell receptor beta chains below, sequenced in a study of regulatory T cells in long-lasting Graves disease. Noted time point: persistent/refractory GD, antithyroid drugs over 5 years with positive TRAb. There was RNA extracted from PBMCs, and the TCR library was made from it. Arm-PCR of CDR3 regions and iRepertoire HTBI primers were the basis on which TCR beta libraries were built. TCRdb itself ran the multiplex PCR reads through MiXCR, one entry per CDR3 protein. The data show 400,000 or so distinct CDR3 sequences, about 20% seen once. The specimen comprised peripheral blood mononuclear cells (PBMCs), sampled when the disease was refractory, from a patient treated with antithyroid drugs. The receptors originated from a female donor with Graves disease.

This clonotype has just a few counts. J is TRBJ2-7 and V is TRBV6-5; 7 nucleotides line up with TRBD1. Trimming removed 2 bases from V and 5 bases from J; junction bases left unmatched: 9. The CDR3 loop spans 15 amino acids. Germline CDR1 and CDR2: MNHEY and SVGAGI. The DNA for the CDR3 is TGTGCCAGCAGTTACCTTAAGACAGGGCCACACGAGCAGTACTTC. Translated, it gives CASSYLKTGPHEQYF.

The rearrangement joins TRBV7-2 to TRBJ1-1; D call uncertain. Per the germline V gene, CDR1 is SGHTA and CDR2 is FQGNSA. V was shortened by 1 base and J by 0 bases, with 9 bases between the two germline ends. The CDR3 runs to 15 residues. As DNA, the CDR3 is TGTGCCAGCAGCTTAGGGCACAGTTTGAACACTGAAGCTTTCTTT. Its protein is CASSLGHSLNTEAFF.

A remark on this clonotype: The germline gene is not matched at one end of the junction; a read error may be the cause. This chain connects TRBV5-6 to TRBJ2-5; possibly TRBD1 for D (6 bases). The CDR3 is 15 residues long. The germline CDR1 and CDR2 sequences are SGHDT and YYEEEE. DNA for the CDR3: TGTGCCAGCAGCTTGTTCGTTTCTGGACAGCTAAGAGATCACTTC. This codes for CASSLFVSGQLRDHF.

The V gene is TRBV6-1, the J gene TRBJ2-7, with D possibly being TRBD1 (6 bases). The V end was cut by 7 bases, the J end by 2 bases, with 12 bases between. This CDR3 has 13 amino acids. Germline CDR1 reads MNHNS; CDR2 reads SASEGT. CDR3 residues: CASIEQGPYEQYF. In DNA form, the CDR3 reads TGTGCCAGCATCGAACAGGGTCCCTACGAGCAGTACTTC.

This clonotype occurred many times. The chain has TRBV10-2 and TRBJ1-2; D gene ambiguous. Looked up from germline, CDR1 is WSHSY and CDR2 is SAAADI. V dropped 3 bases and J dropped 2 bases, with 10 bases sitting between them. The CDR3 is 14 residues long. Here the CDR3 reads CASSDAPANYGYTF. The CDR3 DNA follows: TGCGCCAGCAGTGATGCCCCGGCAAACTATGGCTACACCTTC.

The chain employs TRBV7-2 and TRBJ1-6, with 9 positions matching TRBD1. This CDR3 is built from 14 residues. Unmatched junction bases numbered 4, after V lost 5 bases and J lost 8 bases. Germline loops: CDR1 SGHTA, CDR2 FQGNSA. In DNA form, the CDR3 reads TGTGCCAGCAGCCCACAGGGGGCGGATTCACCCCTCCACTTT. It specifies CASSPQGADSPLHF.